This entry is about one T cell receptor (beta chain). Data came from immunoSEQ multiplex PCR; TCRdb stores just in-frame clones and leaves some out. Of about 97,000 clones in the sample, about 85% were seen once. The sample comes from a study of blood T cell repertoires in COVID-19. Sequencing input: peripheral blood. This TCR came from a middle-aged man with active COVID-19.

CDR3 sequence: CASRTSTGMNTEAFF. In DNA form, the CDR3 reads TGTGCCAGCCGGACCTCGACAGGGATGAACACTGAAGCTTTCTTT. The chain links TRBV6-4 to TRBJ1-1, with TRBD1 identical over 7 bases. Germline V gene data show CDR1 as MRHNA and CDR2 as SNTAGT. After removal of 8 bases from V and 0 bases from J, the junction contained 9 bases not matched to a gene. CDR3 length equals 15 residues.